These 32 T cell receptor beta chains were all obtained from the same sample, sequenced in a study of blood T cell repertoires in COVID-19. TCRdb keeps only in-frame clones here, not all; method: immunoSEQ multiplex PCR. The sample has around 40,000 clones; around 92% are singletons. Sequencing was carried out using peripheral blood. The source is a human donor in a cohort sampled during active COVID-19.

The chain recombines TRBV5-6 with TRBJ1-5; D call uncertain. The CDR3 totals 13 residues. In germline, CDR1 is SGHDT, CDR2 YYEEEE. V lost 2 bases and J 5 bases, leaving 8 bases between the germline ends. The CDR3 reads CASSFDGDQPQHF. DNA for the CDR3: TGTGCCAGCAGCTTTGACGGGGATCAGCCCCAGCATTTT.

The gene calls are TRBV2 and TRBJ2-3; D unresolved. Germline CDR1 is SNHLY and CDR2 is FYNNEI. The CDR3 extends over 15 amino acids. The germline V and J ends were trimmed by 7 bases and 0 bases, with 14 bases remaining between them. CDR3 protein: CASKRRTDSTDTQYF. CDR3 DNA: TGTGCCAGCAAGCGTCGAACGGATAGCACAGATACGCAGTATTTT.

About this clone itself: Relative to the germline gene, one junction end is altered; a read error may explain this. This chain connects TRBV5-1 to TRBJ2-3; D may be TRBD2 (6 bases). Per germline, CDR1 SGHRS and CDR2 YFSETQ. This CDR3 spans 16 amino acids. CDR3 protein: CASTLDLSGFTDTQYF. The CDR3 coding sequence is TGCGCCAGCACCTTGGATCTTAGCGGTTTCACAGATACGCAGTATTTT. The entire variable domain, with the rest obtained from reference TRBV5-1 and TRBJ2-3, is as follows: KAGVTQTPRYLIKTRGQQVTLSCSPISGHRSVSWYQQTPGQGLQFLFEYFSETQRNKGNFPGRFSGRQFSNSRSEMNVSTLELGDSALYLCASTLDLSGFTDTQYFGPGTRLTVL.

The chain carries TRBV5-1 and TRBJ2-5, with unresolved D. This CDR3 spans 13 amino acids. Germline lookup yields CDR1 SGHRS and CDR2 YFSETQ. Trimming took 4 bases from V and 1 from J, leaving 8 bases between them. Written as DNA, the CDR3 is TGCGCCAGCAGCCCCGTAGCCCAAGAGACCCAGTACTTC. Amino acids: CASSPVAQETQYF.

The V gene is TRBV27, the J gene TRBJ2-2; TRBD1 matches at 7 bases. With V trimmed by 5 bases and J by 1 base, 13 bases remained unmatched. Germline CDR1 MNHEY, CDR2 SMNVEV (reference sequence). The CDR3 length is 18 residues. DNA of the CDR3: TGTGCCAGCAGTGTAAAATCAGGGGGTCGATTGAACACCGGGGAGCTGTTTTTT. Amino acid sequence: CASSVKSGGRLNTGELFF.

This rearrangement joins TRBV6-4 to TRBJ2-2; 8 bases agree with TRBD1. Germline CDR1 and CDR2: MRHNA and SNTAGT. The V segment lost 6 bases and the J segment 2 bases; nucleotides outside the gene matches: 2. The CDR3 has 14 residues. The CDR3, as DNA: TGTGCCAGCAGGACAGGGGTAAACACCGGGGAGCTGTTTTTT. It specifies CASRTGVNTGELFF.

This chain links TRBV28 with TRBJ2-5, with TRBD2 as a possible D gene (5 bases). The CDR3 has 13 amino acids. With 6 bases removed from V and 4 bases from J, the gap between germline ends came to 12 bases. Germline lookup yields CDR1 MDHEN and CDR2 SYDVKM. The CDR3 spells CASRRAKGETQYF. CDR3 coding DNA: TGTGCCAGCAGGAGGGCCAAAGGAGAGACCCAGTACTTC.

The chain combines TRBV7-8 with TRBJ2-7; D not resolved. Trimming shortened V by 5 bases and J by 2 bases, and 16 bases separated the two germline ends. This CDR3 is 15 amino acids long. The germline V gene encodes CDR1 SGHVS and CDR2 FQNEAQ. CDR3: CASSPEAGPTYEQYF. Here the CDR3 DNA reads TGTGCCAGCAGCCCTGAGGCCGGTCCAACCTACGAGCAGTACTTC.

The chain carries TRBV15 and TRBJ1-5; 8 bases agree with TRBD1. Germline-derived CDR1 and CDR2 are LNHNV and YYDKDF (reference sequence). The CDR3 sequence is 16 residues long. V was pared by 5 bases and J by 6 bases, with 12 bases of the junction left unmatched. The chain's CDR3 is CATSGKTGAVSQPQHF. DNA for the CDR3: TGTGCCACCAGCGGGAAGACAGGGGCTGTGTCTCAGCCCCAGCATTTT.

The chain employs TRBV9 and TRBJ2-1, with TRBD2 matching over 11 bases. This CDR3 contains 20 residues. J was trimmed by 4 bases and V by 4 bases; bases with no gene match: 19. Germline V CDR1 and CDR2: SGDLS, YYNGEE. CDR3 in DNA: TGTGCCAGCAGCATCCCCGGGTCGGGAGCTACTAGCGGGGGATACAATGAGCAGTTCTTC. This gives the protein CASSIPGSGATSGGYNEQFF.

The CDR3 bases are TGTGCCAGCAGCCAGCTTGTGGCGGAGGGTTCCTCTGGGGCCAACGTCCTGACTTTC. This translates into CASSQLVAEGSSGANVLTF. V usage is TRBV4-2 and J usage is TRBJ2-6, with D tentatively TRBD2 (6 bases). This CDR3 has 19 amino acids. Trimming took off 3 bases at V and 0 bases at J, with 18 bases between the two ends. Looked up from germline, CDR1 is LGHNA and CDR2 is YNFKEQ.

The CDR3 region is CASTMGQGRTEAFF. The CDR3 DNA follows: TGTGCCTCCACAATGGGACAGGGCAGGACTGAAGCTTTCTTT. This chain joins TRBV2 and TRBJ1-1, with 9 bases aligning to TRBD1. Germline V gene lookup returns CDR1 SNHLY and CDR2 FYNNEI. This CDR3 spans 14 amino acids. Losses at the gene ends were 11 bases for V and 5 bases for J; bases not matched to a gene: 12.

This chain connects TRBV5-1 to TRBJ2-1; no definite D call. V lost 0 bases and J 0 bases, leaving 7 bases between the germline ends. Germline CDR1 SGHRS, CDR2 YFSETQ. This CDR3 comprises 15 residues. This chain's CDR3 is CASSLALSSYNEQFF. In DNA form, the CDR3 reads TGCGCCAGCAGCTTGGCCCTTAGCTCCTACAATGAGCAGTTCTTC.

Only one count was recorded for this clone. The rearrangement uses TRBV30 and TRBJ1-5; D uncertain. The CDR3 has 15 residues. Between the trimmed V and J ends, which lost 3 bases and 1 base, there was a span of 13 bases. Germline CDR1 and CDR2: GTSNPN and SVGIG (reference sequence). The CDR3: CAWSPGGSSNQPQHF. CDR3 DNA sequence: TGTGCCTGGAGCCCCGGAGGGTCCAGCAATCAGCCCCAGCATTTT. Drawing the rest from reference TRBV30 and TRBJ1-5, the complete variable domain is SQTIHQWPATLVQPVGSPLSLECTVEGTSNPNLYWYRQAAGRGLQLLFYSVGIGQISSEVPQNLSASRPQDRQFILSSKKLLLSDSGFYLCAWSPGGSSNQPQHFGDGTRLSIL.

This clone was seen once. V usage is TRBV4-1 and J usage is TRBJ1-4; D is undetermined. The V gene lost 1 base and the J gene lost 8 bases, with 14 bases spanning the gap. CDR3 length: 15 amino acids. Germline lookup yields CDR1 MGHRA and CDR2 YSYEKL. This CDR3 reads CASSQVEDSREKLFF. The DNA of the CDR3 is TGCGCCAGCAGCCAAGTCGAGGATAGTCGAGAAAAACTGTTTTTT.

The V call is TRBV5-1, the J call TRBJ2-1, with D perhaps matching TRBD2 (7 bases). Trimming shortened V by 4 bases and J by 7 bases, and 21 bases separated the two germline ends. Germline V gene lookup returns CDR1 SGHRS and CDR2 YFSETQ. The CDR3 contains 16 residues. The DNA for the CDR3 is TGCGCCAGCAGCCCGCGAGGACTAGGGGGACCAAATGAGCAGTTCTTC. It codes for CASSPRGLGGPNEQFF.

The J gene is TRBJ2-7, the V gene TRBV28, with TRBD1 identical over 7 bases. The germline CDR1 and CDR2 sequences are MDHEN and SYDVKM. V was pared by 1 base and J by 5 bases, with 2 bases of the junction left unmatched. The CDR3 has 13 residues. CDR3 nucleotide sequence: TGTGCCAGCAGTTTATCAGGGGGTAACGAGCAGTACTTC. It yields the protein CASSLSGGNEQYF. The full variable domain, completed using reference TRBV28 and TRBJ2-7, is DVKVTQSSRYLVKRTGEKVFLECVQDMDHENMFWYRQDPGLGLRLIYFSYDVKMKEKGDIPEGYSVSREKKERFSLILESASTNQTSMYLCASSLSGGNEQYFGPGTRLTVT.

The gene calls are TRBV4-1 and TRBJ1-1, with 8 bases that match TRBD1. J lost 1 base, V lost 3 bases, and 4 bases had no gene match. The germline CDR1 and CDR2 sequences are MGHRA and YSYEKL. The CDR3 totals 15 residues. CDR3: CASSHPDRENTEAFF. The CDR3 DNA is TGCGCCAGCAGCCACCCGGACAGGGAGAACACTGAAGCTTTCTTT.

V gene TRBV4-1 combines with J gene TRBJ1-3, with D possibly TRBD1 on 5 matching bases. The germline V and J ends were trimmed by 3 bases and 3 bases, with 15 bases remaining between them. The V gene's germline CDR1 is MGHRA and CDR2 YSYEKL. There are 16 residues in the CDR3. The CDR3, as DNA: TGCGCCAGCAGCCAGCCATCGTGGGGGGTTGGAAACACCATATATTTT. Its translation is CASSQPSWGVGNTIYF.

This clone was seen once. The chain uses TRBV11-2 and TRBJ1-1; the D is unclear. The germline V and J ends were trimmed by 2 bases and 5 bases, with 15 bases remaining between them. CDR1 and CDR2 from the germline V gene are SGHAT and FQNNGV. The length of the CDR3 is 15 residues. The CDR3 loop reads CASSLKAGWVTEAFF. The CDR3 DNA is TGTGCCAGCAGCTTAAAGGCGGGGTGGGTTACTGAAGCTTTCTTT.

This chain connects TRBV3-1 (or the pseudogene TRBV3-2) to TRBJ1-2, with D uncertain. CDR3 length: 15 amino acids. CDR1 is LGHDT and CDR2 is YNNKEL in the germline V gene (reference sequence). Trimming removed 4 bases at V and 2 bases at J, with 14 bases between. The CDR3 coding sequence is TGTGCCAGCAGCCCGCTAGTCTCCCGAAACTATGGCTACACCTTC. Translation gives CASSPLVSRNYGYTF.

This clone was observed a single time. The chain has TRBV5-4 and TRBJ2-7; D possibly corresponds to TRBD1 (6 bases). The V and J ends lost 2 bases and 3 bases respectively, with 12 bases between them. The CDR3 extends over 14 amino acids. CDR1 and CDR2 (germline): SGHNT, YYREEE (reference sequence). CDR3 sequence (DNA): TGTGCCAGCAGCTTAGGACAGAGGAACTACGAGCAGTACTTC. This sequence encodes CASSLGQRNYEQYF.

The rearrangement links TRBV9 to TRBJ1-1; D gene uncertain. The CDR3 spans 14 residues. The V and J ends lost 2 bases and 4 bases respectively, with 12 bases between them. The germline V gene encodes CDR1 SGDLS and CDR2 YYNGEE. The CDR3 is CASSVSQSSTEAFF. In nucleotides, the CDR3 is TGTGCCAGCAGCGTCAGTCAGTCTAGCACTGAAGCTTTCTTT.

This chain connects TRBV6-5 to TRBJ1-5; a possible D gene is TRBD1 (5 bases). CDR1 and CDR2 (germline): MNHEY, SVGAGI. The CDR3 sequence is 14 residues long. Trimming took 7 bases from V and 4 from J, leaving 14 bases between them. CDR3 DNA sequence: TGTGCCAGCAAACAGGCAGCTTCGAATCAGCCCCAGCATTTT. It codes for CASKQAASNQPQHF.

The V and J genes are TRBV4-1 and TRBJ2-3, with D uncertain. Trimming pared 4 bases from V and 1 base from J, leaving 9 bases between. In germline, CDR1 is MGHRA, CDR2 YSYEKL. The CDR3 runs to 14 residues. CDR3 nucleotides: TGCGCCAGCAGCCGAGTCATGGGCACAGATACGCAGTATTTT. Protein: CASSRVMGTDTQYF.

This clone is a singleton in its sample. The chain has TRBV11-2 and TRBJ2-2; TRBD1 matches at 8 bases. Germline CDR1 is SGHAT and CDR2 is FQNNGV. The CDR3 loop spans 15 amino acids. V dropped 5 bases and J dropped 5; count of bases not matched to a gene: 7. This chain's CDR3 is CASSAGTGTTGELFF. CDR3 bases: TGTGCCAGCAGCGCCGGGACAGGAACAACCGGGGAGCTGTTTTTT.

In its sample, this clone was seen once. The V and J genes are TRBV27 and TRBJ2-7, with D perhaps matching TRBD1 (5 bases). Germline V gives CDR1 MNHEY, CDR2 SMNVEV (reference sequence). V lost 1 base to trimming and J lost 5 bases, with 9 bases between them. CDR3 length: 13 residues. CDR3 loop: CASSLYPRDEQYF. The CDR3 coding sequence is TGTGCCAGCAGTTTATACCCCAGGGACGAGCAGTACTTC.

The CDR3 is CASSFLDQIAGQPQHF. CDR3 in DNA: TGTGCCAGCAGCTTCCTGGACCAGATTGCAGGGCAGCCCCAGCATTTT. This sequence joins TRBV5-5 and TRBJ1-5; D might be TRBD1 (5 bases). The germline CDR1 and CDR2 sequences are SGHKS and YYEKEE (reference sequence). The V end was cut by 2 bases, the J end by 7 bases, with 19 bases between. The CDR3 covers 16 residues.

This clone showed up just once. This chain links TRBV9 with TRBJ2-1; 9 nucleotides agree with TRBD2. After removal of 3 bases from V and 5 bases from J, the junction contained 12 bases not matched to a gene. Germline CDR1 and CDR2: SGDLS and YYNGEE. CDR3 length equals 17 residues. The chain's CDR3 is CASSATPQRGANNEQFF. CDR3 DNA sequence: TGTGCCAGCAGCGCCACCCCCCAGCGGGGGGCAAACAATGAGCAGTTCTTC.

The chain links TRBV4-3 to TRBJ2-3; TRBD2 matches at 7 bases. With 1 base clipped from V and 10 bases from J, the junction kept 14 bases outside the gene matches. Looked up from germline, CDR1 is LGHNA and CDR2 is YSLEER. CDR3 size: 16 residues. The CDR3 loop reads CASSQVGSGGGLAQYF. Here the CDR3 DNA reads TGCGCCAGCAGCCAAGTCGGCTCGGGGGGAGGATTGGCGCAGTATTTT.

This chain joins TRBV24-1 and TRBJ2-3, with TRBD1 matching 9 bases. CDR3 length: 17 amino acids. Germline V CDR1 and CDR2: KGHDR, SFDVKD. The J segment lost 2 bases and the V segment lost 3 bases, leaving 8 bases of the junction unmatched. This CDR3 reads CATSDAGTGTDTDTQYF. The CDR3, as DNA: TGTGCCACCAGTGATGCCGGGACAGGGACTGACACAGATACGCAGTATTTT.

The V and J genes are TRBV30 and TRBJ2-5, with unresolved D. Germline V gene data show CDR1 as GTSNPN and CDR2 as SVGIG (reference sequence). Trimming left V 5 bases short and J 2 bases short, with 15 bases between. The CDR3 length is 14 residues. CDR3 in DNA: TGTGCCTGGGGCCATCTGCAGCGTCAAGAGACCCAGTACTTC. Protein product: CAWGHLQRQETQYF.